Listed below are T cell receptor beta chains from one sample, sequenced in a study of control samples from healthy donors and cancer patients. Produced via immunoSEQ multiplex PCR; TCRdb's table is partial and in-frame only. This sample carries 35,000 to 55,000 clones, 70% to 75% of them seen once, and the ten largest clones take 17%. Sequencing input: formalin-fixed, paraffin-embedded tissue. The receptors originated from a male donor with melanoma. Both conserved end residues are part of each CDR3. A D gene is named only where the DNA matches it firmly. For some rows the clone size is stated as once, few or many, or as a class when expanded; others skip it.

d_gene	v_gene	j_gene	abundance	CDR3aa	CDR3nt
.	TRBV7-3	TRBJ2-2	.	CASSLIPVIGGKGGELFF	TGTGCCAGCAGCTTAATTCCCGTTATTGGCGGGAAGGGCGGGGAGCTGTTTTTT
TRBD1	TRBV19	TRBJ2-5	.	CASSVTGGGETQYF	TGTGCCAGTAGTGTTACAGGGGGCGGGGAGACCCAGTACTTC
.	TRBV7-8	TRBJ1-1	.	CASSLVRINTEAFF	TGTGCCAGCAGCTTAGTTCGGATTAACACTGAAGCTTTCTTT
.	TRBV30	TRBJ2-7	.	CAWTPKGHRYEQYF	TGTGCCTGGACTCCGAAGGGACACCGCTACGAGCAGTACTTC
.	TRBV6-5	TRBJ1-5	.	CASRGTVNQPQHF	TGTGCCAGCAGGGGGACGGTCAATCAGCCCCAGCATTTT
TRBD1	TRBV30	TRBJ1-3	.	CAWSRDSNSGNTIYF	TGTGCCTGGAGCCGGGACAGCAACTCTGGAAACACCATATATTTT
.	TRBV18	TRBJ1-5	.	CASTRTGDQPQHF	TGTGCCAGCACAAGGACGGGGGATCAGCCCCAGCATTTT
TRBD2	TRBV28	TRBJ2-7	.	CASSLGDRGVEQYF	TGTGCCAGCAGTTTAGGGGACCGGGGGGTCGAGCAGTACTTC
.	TRBV7-9	TRBJ2-7	medium-sized	CASSPTGSAGEEQYF	TGTGCCAGCAGCCCGACAGGGTCCGCGGGGGAAGAGCAGTACTTC
TRBD1	TRBV15	TRBJ1-1	.	CATSGVGSGGVFGFAEAFF	TGTGCCACCAGTGGGGTTGGTTCAGGGGGCGTGTTCGGATTCGCTGAAGCTTTCTTT